One and the same sample provided the 13 T cell receptor beta chains below, sequenced in a study of T cells in Graves' hyperthyroidism and ophthalmopathy. Amplification of TCR beta CDR3 regions was performed using RNA transcripts as template. Primed by the HTBI set, a first-round RT-PCR was run on the TCR CDR3. TCRdb re-analysed the multiplex PCR reads in MiXCR, keeping a single row per CDR3 protein. The table lists a few hundred thousand distinct CDR3 sequences, more than 45% of them singletons. Sequenced material: peripheral blood or thyroid tissue (not recorded which). These receptors were taken from a woman aged 18-29 years with Graves' hyperthyroidism.

This clonotype was seen many times. The chain combines TRBV12-3 or TRBV12-4 with TRBJ2-2, with no clear D. The CDR3 is 14 amino acids. Trimming pared 5 bases from V and 4 bases from J, leaving 11 bases between. CDR3 DNA sequence: TGTGCCAGCAGTGGTACAATATCCACCGGGGAGCTGTTTTTT. Encoded protein: CASSGTISTGELFF.

CDR3 protein: CAISGSGGGEEETQYF. CDR3 DNA: TGTGCCATCAGTGGTTCGGGTGGAGGGGAGGAAGAGACCCAGTACTTC. This chain links TRBV10-3 with TRBJ2-5, with a tentative D call TRBD2 (6 bases). V was shortened by 4 bases and J by 3 bases, with 18 bases between the two germline ends. Germline assignment: CDR1 ENHRY and CDR2 SYGVKD. There are 16 residues in the CDR3.

This clonotype has a handful of counts. The gene calls are TRBV27 and TRBJ2-7; D ambiguous. Germline CDR1 and CDR2: MNHEY and SMNVEV (reference sequence). This CDR3 contains 17 residues. V lost 1 base, J lost 3 bases, and 19 bases lay in between. In DNA, the CDR3 is TGTGCCAGCAGTTTATATACCCCCGGACCTACTAACTACGAGCAGTACTTC. This encodes CASSLYTPGPTNYEQYF.

This chain connects TRBV10-3 to TRBJ2-7; 7 nucleotides line up with TRBD2. There are 15 residues in the CDR3. Germline CDR1 ENHRY, CDR2 SYGVKD. V lost 2 bases and J lost 5; bases outside the gene matches: 9. CDR3 in DNA: TGTGCCATCAGTGAGGCGGTCGGGGGGAGTAACGAGCAGTACTTC. The encoded protein is CAISEAVGGSNEQYF.

The chain employs TRBV2 and TRBJ2-7; possibly TRBD2 for D (5 bases). The J call may be incorrect, as the DNA end agrees better with TRBJ2-1. CDR3 size: 12 residues. The germline V gene has CDR1 SNHLY and CDR2 FYNNEI. CDR3 DNA: TGTGCCAGCACCGCCGGGGTAAATGAGCAGTTCTTC. Encoded protein: CASTAGVNEQFF.

This clonotype came up many times. The chain recombines TRBV19 with TRBJ1-5; D unclear. Looked up from germline, CDR1 is LNHDA and CDR2 is SQIVND (reference sequence). With 5 bases removed from V and 0 bases from J, the gap between germline ends came to 8 bases. The CDR3 is 14 amino acids. The CDR3 region has the DNA TGTGCCAGTAGTGGGCAGTATAGCAATCAGCCCCAGCATTTT. Translated: CASSGQYSNQPQHF. Complete variable domain (other parts from reference TRBV19 and TRBJ1-5): DGGITQSPKYLFRKEGQNVTLSCEQNLNHDAMYWYRQDPGQGLRLIYYSQIVNDFQKGDIAEGYSVSREKKESFPLTVTSAQKNPTAFYLCASSGQYSNQPQHFGDGTRLSIL.

Comments on this clonotype: One end of the junction varies from germline; a read error may be responsible. This sequence joins TRBV29-1 and TRBJ1-1; D is perhaps TRBD1 (6 bases). Per germline, CDR1 SQVTM and CDR2 ANQGSEA. The CDR3 totals 8 residues. CDR3 DNA sequence: TGCAGCGTGTCCGGGACACTCTTT. It codes for CSVSGTLF.

This rearrangement joins TRBV24-1 to TRBJ1-5; a possible D gene is TRBD1 (5 bases). V shed 3 bases and J shed 9 bases, with 8 bases lying between them. This CDR3 spans 12 amino acids. The germline gives CDR1 KGHDR, CDR2 SFDVKD. The CDR3 protein is CATSDATGPQHF. In DNA form, the CDR3 reads TGTGCCACCAGTGATGCCACAGGGCCCCAGCATTTT.

A note on this clonotype: It may be a read error: a sequence one base away is much more abundant. This chain uses TRBV5-4 with TRBJ1-1; D is unresolved. Germline V gene lookup returns CDR1 SGHNT and CDR2 YYREEE (reference sequence). The CDR3 has 13 amino acids. Trimming took 5 bases from V and 4 from J, leaving 12 bases between them. CDR3: CASSSSRVTEAFF. In DNA, the CDR3 is TGTGCCAGCAGTTCTTCAAGGGTCACTGAAGCTTTCTTT. Full variable domain (remainder filled in from reference TRBV5-4 and TRBJ1-1): ETGVTQSPTHLIKTRGQQVTLRCSSQSGHNTVSWYQQALGQGPQFIFQYYREEENGRGNFPPRFSGLQFPNYSSELNVNALELDDSALYLCASSSSRVTEAFFGQGTRLTVV.

This chain joins TRBV4-1 and TRBJ1-3; D uncertain. V was trimmed by 1 base and J by 4 bases, leaving 11 bases between them. In germline, CDR1 is MGHRA, CDR2 YSYEKL. The CDR3 is 15 residues long. CDR3 loop: CASSQVLGRGNTIYF. The CDR3 DNA reads TGCGCCAGCAGCCAAGTTCTAGGGCGGGGAAACACCATATATTTT.

V and J are TRBV15 and TRBJ2-1; possible D gene TRBD1, 6 bases. CDR3 length equals 18 residues. The germline V gene has CDR1 LNHNV and CDR2 YYDKDF (reference sequence). V was pared by 2 bases and J by 0 bases, with 17 bases between. CDR3 DNA: TGTGCCACCAGCAGACCTTACAGGGCACAGCGCTCCTACAATGAGCAGTTCTTC. This translates into CATSRPYRAQRSYNEQFF.

The sample holds many counts of this clonotype. The V call is TRBV19, the J call TRBJ2-2, with 9 nucleotides matching TRBD2. The germline V gene has CDR1 LNHDA and CDR2 SQIVND (reference sequence). V gave up 4 bases and J gave up 5 bases; unmatched junction bases: 5. The CDR3 length is 15 residues. CDR3 DNA sequence: TGTGCCAGTAGTAAACTGACTAGCGGTACCGGGGAGCTGTTTTTT. Its translation is CASSKLTSGTGELFF.

The chain uses TRBV7-9 and TRBJ1-2; D gene uncertain. Germline V gene lookup returns CDR1 SEHNR and CDR2 FQNEAQ (reference sequence). V dropped 5 bases and J dropped 5 bases, with 12 bases sitting between them. The CDR3 consists of 13 residues. The CDR3 spells CASSARGGYGYTF. DNA for the CDR3: TGTGCCAGCAGCGCCCGGGGTGGATATGGCTACACCTTC.